One sample yielded the 8 T cell receptor beta chains listed below, sequenced in a study of cytomegalovirus exposure and HLA in healthy donors. 60 Vbeta and 13 Jbeta primers were used in PCR. The method was immunoSEQ multiplex PCR; TCRdb's version includes in-frame clones alone and lacks a portion of them. The repertoire holds over 200,000 clones, with over 75% as singletons. Sequenced material: PBMCs. These receptors all stem from a human donor in good health.

The chain couples TRBV5-3 to TRBJ1-5; 8 nucleotides match TRBD1. TRBV5-3 is flagged as an ORF with uncertain function. This CDR3 has 14 residues. The trim removed 3 bases at V and 7 bases at J, leaving 6 bases unmatched. CDR3 in DNA: TGTGCCAGAAGCTCTGGACAGGGTAGACAGCCCCAGCATTTT. It codes for CARSSGQGRQPQHF.

CDR3 in amino acids: CASGSGTGTITDTQYF. CDR3 sequence (DNA): TGTGCTAGTGGTTCCGGGACAGGGACTATAACAGATACGCAGTATTTT. The V gene is TRBV12-5, the J gene TRBJ2-3, with 9 bases fitting TRBD1. The germline gives CDR1 LGHNT, CDR2 FRNRAP. Trimming cost V 4 bases and J 3 bases; bases outside gene matches: 8. The length of the CDR3 is 16 residues.

The gene calls are TRBV4-1 and TRBJ2-7; possibly TRBD1 for D (5 bases). This CDR3 has 16 residues. Trimming stripped 2 bases from V and 6 bases from J, with 20 bases between. The V gene's germline CDR1 is MGHRA and CDR2 YSYEKL. The CDR3 sequence is CASSQLLRTKTSEQYF. CDR3 DNA: TGCGCCAGCAGCCAACTCCTCCGGACAAAAACCTCCGAGCAGTACTTC.

The rearrangement uses TRBV25-1 and TRBJ1-2; D is possibly TRBD1 (6 bases). CDR1 is MGHDK, CDR2 SYGVNS, per germline. V shed 3 bases and J shed 6 bases, with 8 bases lying between them. The CDR3 spans 12 residues. CDR3 loop: CASSDRGHGYTF. DNA of the CDR3: TGTGCCAGCAGTGACAGGGGACATGGCTACACCTTC.

This clone was detected only a few times. The gene calls are TRBV5-1 and TRBJ2-7, with D tentatively TRBD1 (7 bases). This CDR3 spans 15 amino acids. Germline loops: CDR1 SGHRS, CDR2 YFSETQ. V lost 5 bases, J lost 2 bases, and 17 bases lay in between. The CDR3 sequence: CASSFRGTAPYEQYF. The CDR3 DNA sequence: TGCGCCAGCAGTTTCAGGGGGACTGCTCCCTACGAGCAGTACTTC.

J is TRBJ2-7 and V is TRBV28; 7 bases match TRBD2. Germline CDR1 MDHEN, CDR2 SYDVKM. V lost 1 base and J lost 5; bases outside the gene matches: 11. The CDR3 runs 16 residues. CDR3 DNA: TGTGCCAGCAGTTTATACGCGGGAGTGACGGTAGACGAGCAGTACTTC. This codes for CASSLYAGVTVDEQYF.

The chain has TRBV18 and TRBJ2-1; 15 nucleotides line up with TRBD2. The germline gives CDR1 KGHSH, CDR2 LQKENI. CDR3 length equals 18 residues. V was clipped by 3 bases and J by 8 bases; unmatched bases: 11. For the CDR3, the DNA is TGTGCCAGCTCACCTCCGGGACTAGCGGGAGGATCGCAACATGAGCAGTTCTTC. Protein product: CASSPPGLAGGSQHEQFF.

This clone has more than one count but fewer than ten. The rearrangement uses TRBV2 and TRBJ1-1; D is possibly TRBD1 (5 bases). Trimming stripped 6 bases from V and 1 base from J, with 12 bases between. The CDR3 loop spans 14 amino acids. Germline assignment: CDR1 SNHLY and CDR2 FYNNEI. The DNA for the CDR3 is TGTGCCAGCAGAGACAGCACACAGAACACTGAAGCTTTCTTT. Translating it yields CASRDSTQNTEAFF.